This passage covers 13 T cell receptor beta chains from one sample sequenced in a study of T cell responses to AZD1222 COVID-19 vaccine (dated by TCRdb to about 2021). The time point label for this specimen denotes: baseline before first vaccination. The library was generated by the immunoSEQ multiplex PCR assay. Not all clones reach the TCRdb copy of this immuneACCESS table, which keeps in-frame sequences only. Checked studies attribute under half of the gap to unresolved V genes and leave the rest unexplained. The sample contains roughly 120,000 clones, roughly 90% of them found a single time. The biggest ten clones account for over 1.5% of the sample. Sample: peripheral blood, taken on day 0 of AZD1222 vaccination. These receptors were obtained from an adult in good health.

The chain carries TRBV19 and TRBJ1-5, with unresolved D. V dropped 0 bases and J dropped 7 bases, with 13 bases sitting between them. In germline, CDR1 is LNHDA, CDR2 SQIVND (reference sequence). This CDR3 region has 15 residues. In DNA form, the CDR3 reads TGTGCCAGTAGTATAGACGGGGTTCCGGCGCAGCCCCAGCATTTT. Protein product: CASSIDGVPAQPQHF.

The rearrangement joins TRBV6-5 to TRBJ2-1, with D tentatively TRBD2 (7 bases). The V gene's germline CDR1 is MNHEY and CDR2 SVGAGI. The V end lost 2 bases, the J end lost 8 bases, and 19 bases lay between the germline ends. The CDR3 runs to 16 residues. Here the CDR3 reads CASSYVGGGSKDEQFF. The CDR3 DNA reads TGTGCCAGCAGTTACGTTGGGGGCGGGAGTAAGGATGAGCAGTTCTTC.

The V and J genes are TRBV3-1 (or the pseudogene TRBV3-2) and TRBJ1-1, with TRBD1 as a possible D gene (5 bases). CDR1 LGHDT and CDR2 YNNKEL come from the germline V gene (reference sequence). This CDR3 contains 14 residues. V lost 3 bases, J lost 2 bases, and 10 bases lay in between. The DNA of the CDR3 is TGTGCCAGCAGCCACCGGGACGGAAACACTGAAGCTTTCTTT. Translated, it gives CASSHRDGNTEAFF.

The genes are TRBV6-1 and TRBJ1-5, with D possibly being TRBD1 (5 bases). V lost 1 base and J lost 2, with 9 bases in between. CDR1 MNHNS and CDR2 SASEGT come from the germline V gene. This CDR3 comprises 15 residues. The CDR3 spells CASSEGGAGNQPQHF. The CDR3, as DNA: TGTGCCAGCAGTGAAGGGGGCGCGGGCAATCAGCCCCAGCATTTT.

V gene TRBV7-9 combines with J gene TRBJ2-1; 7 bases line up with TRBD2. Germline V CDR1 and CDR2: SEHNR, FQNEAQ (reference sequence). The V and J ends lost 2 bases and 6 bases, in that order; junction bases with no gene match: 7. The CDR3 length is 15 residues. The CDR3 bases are TGTGCCAGCAGCTTAAGGCTAGCGGCTGCCAATGAGCAGTTCTTC. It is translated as CASSLRLAAANEQFF.

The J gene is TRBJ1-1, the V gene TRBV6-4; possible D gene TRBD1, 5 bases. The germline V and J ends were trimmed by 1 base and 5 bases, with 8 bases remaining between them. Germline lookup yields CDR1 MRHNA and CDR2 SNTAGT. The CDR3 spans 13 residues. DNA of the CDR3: TGTGCCAGCAGTGACTGGAAGGGGACTGAAGCTTTCTTT. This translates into CASSDWKGTEAFF.

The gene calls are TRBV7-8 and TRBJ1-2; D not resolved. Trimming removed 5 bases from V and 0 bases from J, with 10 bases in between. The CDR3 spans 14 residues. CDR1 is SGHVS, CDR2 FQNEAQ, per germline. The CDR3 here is CASSPDRTNYGYTF. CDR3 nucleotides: TGTGCCAGCAGCCCCGACCGGACTAACTATGGCTACACCTTC.

The CDR3 DNA is TGTGCCAGCAGCCACCGGGACGTAGAGACCCAGTACTTC. Protein sequence: CASSHRDVETQYF. This sequence joins TRBV7-9 and TRBJ2-5; D is perhaps TRBD1 or TRBD2 (5 bases each). Germline V gene lookup returns CDR1 SEHNR and CDR2 FQNEAQ (reference sequence). V was shortened by 5 bases and J by 4 bases, with 11 bases between the two germline ends. The CDR3 covers 13 residues.

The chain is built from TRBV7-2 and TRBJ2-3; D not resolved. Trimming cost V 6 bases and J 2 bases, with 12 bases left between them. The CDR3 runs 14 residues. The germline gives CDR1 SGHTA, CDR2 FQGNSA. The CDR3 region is CASRPDHNTDTQYF. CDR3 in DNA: TGTGCCAGCAGACCGGACCATAACACAGATACGCAGTATTTT.

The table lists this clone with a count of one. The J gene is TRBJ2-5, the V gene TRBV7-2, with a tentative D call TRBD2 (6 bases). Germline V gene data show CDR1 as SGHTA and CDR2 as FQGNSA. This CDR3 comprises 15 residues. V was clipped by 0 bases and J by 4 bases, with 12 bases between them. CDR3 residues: CASSLAVVEGETQYF. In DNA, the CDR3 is TGTGCCAGCAGCTTAGCGGTTGTGGAGGGAGAGACCCAGTACTTC.

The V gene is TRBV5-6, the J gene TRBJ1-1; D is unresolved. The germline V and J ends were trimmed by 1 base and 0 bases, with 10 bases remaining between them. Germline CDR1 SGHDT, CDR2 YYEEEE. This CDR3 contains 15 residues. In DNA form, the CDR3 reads TGTGCCAGCAGCTTGTGGGATAGGGTGAACACTGAAGCTTTCTTT. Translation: CASSLWDRVNTEAFF. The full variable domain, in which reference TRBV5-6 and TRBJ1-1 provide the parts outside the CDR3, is DAGVTQSPTHLIKTRGQQVTLRCSPKSGHDTVSWYQQALGQGPQFIFQYYEEEERQRGNFPDRFSGHQFPNYSSELNVNALLLGDSALYLCASSLWDRVNTEAFFGQGTRLTVV.

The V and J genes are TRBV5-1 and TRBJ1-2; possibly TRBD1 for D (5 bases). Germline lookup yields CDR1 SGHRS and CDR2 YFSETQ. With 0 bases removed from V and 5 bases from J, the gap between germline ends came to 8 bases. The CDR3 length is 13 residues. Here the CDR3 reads CASSLEQVYGYTF. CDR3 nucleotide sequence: TGCGCCAGCAGCTTGGAACAGGTTTATGGCTACACCTTC.

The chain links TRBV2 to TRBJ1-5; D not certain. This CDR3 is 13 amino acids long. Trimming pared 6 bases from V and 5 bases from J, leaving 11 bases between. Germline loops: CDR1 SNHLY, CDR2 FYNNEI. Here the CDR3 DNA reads TGTGCCAGCAGCCAGGAATCTGATCAGCCCCAGCATTTT. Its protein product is CASSQESDQPQHF.